This TCR beta chain is drawn from a study of T-cell reconstitution after alpha-beta-depleted transplantation in children. Findings and limits, study-wide: Fresh T-cell production supplied most of the T-cell counts and diversity seen one year after transplant. TCRbeta diversity was high at day 60 in some patients (a result of surviving recipient T cells and thymic progenitors).

CDR1 ENHRY and CDR2 SYGVKD come from the germline V gene. The CDR3 totals 15 residues. Trimming cost V 5 bases and J 7 bases; bases outside gene matches: 6. As for this clonotype: Antigen specificity is unknown.

Unique molecular identifiers were built into the TCRbeta library. MiXCR, run by TCRdb on the PCR reads, gives a single entry per CDR3 protein. The table includes 900,000 or so distinct CDR3 sequences, 16% detected once. The V and J genes are TRBV10-3 and TRBJ2-4; 12 bases map to TRBD1. This sequence originates from a male patient younger than 18 who had a stem cell transplant for acute lymphoblastic leukemia, so the T cells may come from the graft donor. Source: PBMCs, mostly from graft donor cells, taken 360 days after TCRalphabeta/CD19-depleted stem cell transplant. DNA for the CDR3: TGTGCCATCAGTAGAGCCGGGACAGGGGGCAACATTCAGTACTTC. Translation: CAISRAGTGGNIQYF.